One sample yielded the 5 T cell receptor beta chains listed below, sequenced in a study of tumor T cells in aggressive B-cell lymphoma. Repertoires were generated with immunoSEQ multiplex PCR, while TCRdb's copy carries only in-frame clones and drops some. The sample contains 9,500 to 10,000 clones, 85% of which appear only once. Sequenced: tumor tissue. Receptors originate from an adult with diffuse large B cell lymphoma.

This chain connects TRBV6-1 to TRBJ2-5; possible D gene TRBD2, 7 bases. Trimming took off 7 bases at V and 5 bases at J, with 11 bases between the two ends. The germline V gene has CDR1 MNHNS and CDR2 SASEGT. The CDR3 runs to 12 residues. The DNA for the CDR3 is TGTGCCAGCAAGGGGGGGCCTGAGACCCAGTACTTC. Protein: CASKGGPETQYF.

V usage is TRBV7-2 and J usage is TRBJ1-5; TRBD1 aligns across 8 bases. The CDR3 loop spans 15 amino acids. CDR1 and CDR2 (germline): SGHTA, FQGNSA. Trimming took 1 base from V and 3 from J; bases not matched to a gene: 2. CDR3 sequence reads: CASSLDQGANQPQHF. The CDR3, as DNA: TGTGCCAGCAGCTTAGACCAGGGGGCCAATCAGCCCCAGCATTTT.

This clone was observed a handful of times. The rearrangement uses TRBV7-8 and TRBJ1-5, with D unclear. Germline V CDR1 and CDR2: SGHVS, FQNEAQ. CDR3 size: 18 residues. The V end was cut by 1 base, the J end by 3 bases, with 19 bases between. CDR3 amino acids: CASSLEVTTVKANQPQHF. CDR3 coding DNA: TGTGCCAGCAGCTTAGAAGTTACCACAGTAAAAGCCAATCAGCCCCAGCATTTT.

V and J are TRBV30 and TRBJ1-5; TRBD1 agrees at 7 bases. V was pared by 1 base and J by 7 bases, with 4 bases of the junction left unmatched. Germline loops: CDR1 GTSNPN, CDR2 SVGIG (reference sequence). This CDR3 comprises 13 residues. The CDR3 is CAWSEGAVQPQHF. The CDR3 coding sequence is TGTGCCTGGAGTGAGGGGGCTGTACAGCCCCAGCATTTT. Based on the CDR3 plus reference TRBV30 and TRBJ1-5, the full variable domain is SQTIHQWPATLVQPVGSPLSLECTVEGTSNPNLYWYRQAAGRGLQLLFYSVGIGQISSEVPQNLSASRPQDRQFILSSKKLLLSDSGFYLCAWSEGAVQPQHFGDGTRLSIL.

This rearrangement joins TRBV28 to TRBJ1-1; D may be TRBD1 (5 bases). The CDR3 runs 15 residues. Looked up from germline, CDR1 is MDHEN and CDR2 is SYDVKM. The V end was cut by 5 bases, the J end by 5 bases, with 18 bases between. CDR3: CASSPPGGARTEAFF. The CDR3 coding sequence is TGTGCCAGCAGTCCCCCGGGAGGGGCTAGAACTGAAGCTTTCTTT.